These 16 T cell receptor beta chains were all obtained from the same sample, sequenced in a study of blood T cell repertoires in COVID-19. Here immunoSEQ multiplex PCR was the method, and the copy in TCRdb shows in-frame clones only, minus some. The table lists around 200,000 clones, 86% of them singletons, with 2.2% in the top ten. Sequencing input: peripheral blood. Receptor source: a woman aged 50 to 60 with acute or convalescent COVID-19.

The chain has TRBV19 and TRBJ2-3; 8 bases match TRBD1. Unmatched junction bases numbered 9, after V lost 9 bases and J lost 4 bases. From germline, CDR1 is LNHDA and CDR2 SQIVND (reference sequence). The CDR3 loop spans 14 amino acids. The CDR3 here is CASETGDGSDTQYF. The CDR3 DNA follows: TGTGCCAGCGAGACAGGGGACGGGTCAGATACGCAGTATTTT.

The V gene is TRBV24-1, the J gene TRBJ2-1; no clear D. Germline lookup yields CDR1 KGHDR and CDR2 SFDVKD. Trimming shortened V by 7 bases and J by 4 bases, and 7 bases separated the two germline ends. This CDR3 has 12 amino acids. Written as DNA, the CDR3 is TGTGCCACCAGCTCAGCGTACAATGAGCAGTTCTTC. This gives the protein CATSSAYNEQFF.

The chain is built from TRBV10-3 and TRBJ2-7; D perhaps matches TRBD1 (6 bases). The CDR3 totals 16 residues. The germline gives CDR1 ENHRY, CDR2 SYGVKD. Trimming shortened V by 3 bases and J by 2 bases, and 17 bases separated the two germline ends. CDR3 loop: CAISDRTLTGTYEQYF. The CDR3 coding sequence is TGTGCCATCAGTGATCGAACGCTTACAGGGACCTACGAGCAGTACTTC.

The rearrangement links TRBV5-6 to TRBJ1-2; TRBD1 aligns across 9 bases. In germline, CDR1 is SGHDT, CDR2 YYEEEE. V shed 2 bases and J 7 bases; nucleotides not matched to a gene: 3. The CDR3 spans 13 residues. The chain's CDR3 is CASSLQGARGYTF. The CDR3 DNA follows: TGTGCCAGCAGCTTACAGGGGGCCCGTGGCTACACCTTC.

V is TRBV4-3 and J is TRBJ2-3, with D perhaps matching TRBD2 (5 bases). The CDR3 is made up of 13 amino acids. The germline gives CDR1 LGHNA, CDR2 YSLEER. V shed 0 bases and J shed 10 bases, with 11 bases lying between them. The CDR3 sequence: CASSQDIQRSQYF. The CDR3 DNA sequence: TGCGCCAGCAGCCAAGATATTCAGCGGTCGCAGTATTTT.

Regarding this clone: The DNA is left out, because the CDR3 cannot be placed on it with certainty; the CDR3 is given as TCRdb lists it. V and J are TRBV21-1 and TRBJ2-7; the listed D gene, TRBD1, was not tested against the DNA. TRBV21-1 is termed a pseudogene. The CDR3 length is 20 residues, termini included. The CDR3 reads CASSYGCIRDNREGPYEQYF.

This clone was counted a single time. CDR3 in DNA: TGTGCCATGCCGCTACAGGGGGACTATGGCTACACCTTC. It yields the protein CAMPLQGDYGYTF. This chain connects TRBV27 to TRBJ1-2, with 8 nucleotides matching TRBD1. This CDR3 contains 13 residues. Germline CDR1 and CDR2: MNHEY and SMNVEV (reference sequence). V gave up 10 bases and J gave up 3 bases; unmatched junction bases: 7.

The sample holds one count of this clone. The gene calls are TRBV5-1 and TRBJ1-1, with 7 bases fitting TRBD1. This CDR3 has 13 residues. The V gene's germline CDR1 is SGHRS and CDR2 YFSETQ. Unmatched junction bases numbered 7, after V lost 8 bases and J lost 3 bases. DNA for the CDR3: TGCGCCAGGGGGACAGTGCATCACACTGAAGCTTTCTTT. Amino acids: CARGTVHHTEAFF.

The chain recombines TRBV19 with TRBJ1-5; no reliable D call. CDR3 length: 18 residues. The V and J ends lost 8 bases and 4 bases respectively, with 27 bases between them. Germline CDR1 LNHDA, CDR2 SQIVND (reference sequence). The CDR3 DNA reads as TGTGCCAGTTCCCCCCCCGGACCCCTAGGCGGACTTAATCAGCCCCAGCATTTT. It is translated as CASSPPGPLGGLNQPQHF.

DNA of the CDR3: TGTGCCATCCCTGGGAGGGGGTGGGCCACAGATACGCAGTATTTT. Its translation: CAIPGRGWATDTQYF. This rearrangement joins TRBV24-1 to TRBJ2-3, with a tentative D call TRBD2 (7 bases). From germline, CDR1 is KGHDR and CDR2 SFDVKD. The V end lost 11 bases, the J end lost 2 bases, and 19 bases lay between the germline ends. There are 15 residues in the CDR3.

This clone showed up just once. This chain connects TRBV7-2 to TRBJ2-4, with no clear D. V lost 5 bases and J 9 bases, leaving 8 bases between the germline ends. Germline CDR1 and CDR2: SGHTA and FQGNSA. This CDR3 is 11 amino acids long. The CDR3 DNA reads as TGTGCCAGCAGCCCAAACGGCATTCAGTACTTC. Translation gives CASSPNGIQYF.

This rearrangement joins TRBV6-6 to TRBJ1-2, with D uncertain. Looked up from germline, CDR1 is MNHNY and CDR2 is SVGAGI (reference sequence). The CDR3 runs to 13 residues. Between the trimmed V and J ends, which lost 4 bases and 3 bases, there was a span of 9 bases. CDR3 protein: CASSFPQDYGYTF. DNA for the CDR3: TGTGCCAGCAGTTTTCCACAAGACTATGGCTACACCTTC.

V is TRBV6-2 or TRBV6-3 and J is TRBJ2-4; weak D call: TRBD2 (5 bases). This CDR3 region has 16 residues. Germline loops: CDR1 MNHEY, CDR2 SVGEGT. V was trimmed by 0 bases and J by 9 bases, leaving 18 bases between them. The CDR3 here is CASSYSLNWSSTIQYF. In DNA form, the CDR3 reads TGTGCCAGCAGTTACTCCCTAAATTGGTCTAGCACCATTCAGTACTTC.

J is TRBJ1-4 and V is TRBV18; D is ambiguous. V lost 2 bases and J 3 bases, leaving 10 bases between the germline ends. The CDR3 extends over 15 amino acids. The germline V gene encodes CDR1 KGHSH and CDR2 LQKENI. This CDR3 is CASSPARVANEKLFF. Here the CDR3 DNA reads TGTGCCAGCTCACCAGCGAGGGTGGCTAATGAAAAACTGTTTTTT.

This sequence joins TRBV7-2 and TRBJ2-1; 7 bases fit TRBD2. V shed 4 bases and J 3 bases; nucleotides not matched to a gene: 12. This CDR3 is 17 amino acids long. Looked up from germline, CDR1 is SGHTA and CDR2 is FQGNSA. The chain's CDR3 is CASSSAEGLLVYNEQFF. In DNA form, the CDR3 reads TGTGCCAGCAGCTCGGCCGAGGGACTACTTGTCTACAATGAGCAGTTCTTC.

The chain has TRBV12-3 or TRBV12-4 and TRBJ2-7; no firm D call. V shed 5 bases and J shed 6 bases, with 14 bases lying between them. This CDR3 spans 13 amino acids. CDR3 DNA: TGTGCCAGCAGTACCTCGAGACAAGGCGAGCAGTACTTC. Residues: CASSTSRQGEQYF.